One and the same sample provided the 10 T cell receptor beta chains below, sequenced in a study of T cell responses to AZD1222 COVID-19 vaccine. The method was immunoSEQ multiplex PCR; TCRdb's version includes in-frame clones alone and lacks a portion of them. The sample records around 130,000 clones, roughly 86% being singletons. Specimen: peripheral blood, collected 28 days after the second AZD1222 dose. These receptors were collected from an adult who received the AZD1222 COVID-19 vaccine.

V and J are TRBV7-9 and TRBJ2-5; either TRBD1 or TRBD2 may fit D (5 bases each). The germline V gene encodes CDR1 SEHNR and CDR2 FQNEAQ (reference sequence). This CDR3 has 14 amino acids. Between the trimmed V and J ends, which lost 3 bases and 0 bases, there was a span of 8 bases. As DNA, the CDR3 is TGTGCCAGCAGCTTCGGGACCAACCAAGAGACCCAGTACTTC. Translation gives CASSFGTNQETQYF.

This chain joins TRBV3-1 (or the pseudogene TRBV3-2) and TRBJ1-2, with TRBD1 identical over 7 bases. Germline V CDR1 and CDR2: LGHDT, YNNKEL (reference sequence). V dropped 1 base and J dropped 7; count of bases not matched to a gene: 9. The CDR3 contains 15 residues. The CDR3 spells CASSQGTDRDSGYTF. CDR3 sequence (DNA): TGTGCCAGCAGCCAAGGAACCGACAGGGATAGTGGCTACACCTTC.

The rearrangement uses TRBV2 and TRBJ1-3; D is possibly TRBD1 (5 bases). The germline gives CDR1 SNHLY, CDR2 FYNNEI. Trimming pared 7 bases from V and 9 bases from J, leaving 10 bases between. The CDR3 contains 11 residues. This CDR3 is CASKGGGTIYF. As DNA, the CDR3 is TGTGCCAGCAAGGGCGGGGGCACCATATATTTT.

The chain is built from TRBV4-2 and TRBJ2-5, with D perhaps matching TRBD1 (6 bases). The CDR3 consists of 17 residues. From germline, CDR1 is LGHNA and CDR2 YNFKEQ. V lost 2 bases and J lost 4, with 20 bases in between. CDR3 region: CASSQKTGSLIRETQYF. In DNA form, the CDR3 reads TGTGCCAGCAGCCAAAAAACAGGGTCCCTGATCCGAGAGACCCAGTACTTC.

The chain couples TRBV5-1 to TRBJ1-1; a weak D match, TRBD1 (5 bases). CDR1 is SGHRS and CDR2 is YFSETQ in the germline V gene. V shed 5 bases and J shed 3 bases, with 17 bases lying between them. This CDR3 has 15 residues. The CDR3 DNA reads TGCGCCAGCAGTTCTCCCCAGGGTGGGGACACTGAAGCTTTCTTT. It specifies CASSSPQGGDTEAFF.

V and J are TRBV5-8 and TRBJ2-7, with D uncertain. This CDR3 has 11 amino acids. Trimming took off 8 bases at V and 6 bases at J, with 12 bases between the two ends. The germline V gene has CDR1 SGHTS and CDR2 YDEGEE. The DNA of the CDR3 is TGTGCCAGTGTCGCCGAGGTCGAGCAGTACTTC. This translates into CASVAEVEQYF.

This sequence joins TRBV7-9 and TRBJ1-1, with D unclear. The CDR3 consists of 16 residues. The germline gives CDR1 SEHNR, CDR2 FQNEAQ (reference sequence). With 1 base removed from V and 4 bases from J, the gap between germline ends came to 16 bases. CDR3 sequence: CASSLVGGIAGTEAFF. Here the CDR3 DNA reads TGTGCCAGCAGCTTAGTAGGAGGGATCGCGGGCACTGAAGCTTTCTTT.

The genes are TRBV7-9 and TRBJ2-7; D ambiguous. Germline CDR1 reads SEHNR; CDR2 reads FQNEAQ (reference sequence). The CDR3 loop spans 14 amino acids. V was trimmed by 2 bases and J by 2 bases, leaving 10 bases between them. The CDR3: CASSLKGSTYEQYF. The CDR3 DNA reads as TGTGCCAGCAGCTTAAAAGGCTCTACCTACGAGCAGTACTTC.

This chain uses TRBV5-1 with TRBJ2-1; TRBD2 matches 9 bases. The CDR3 contains 15 residues. CDR1 is SGHRS, CDR2 YFSETQ, per germline. Trimming at V came to 3 bases and at J to 5 bases, leaving 6 bases not matched to a gene. CDR3 nucleotides: TGCGCCAGCAGCTCGGCGCGGGAGGGCCACAATGAGCAGTTCTTC. This codes for CASSSAREGHNEQFF.

The rearrangement links TRBV24-1 to TRBJ2-5; perhaps TRBD1 as D (5 bases). CDR3 length: 14 residues. The germline V gene encodes CDR1 KGHDR and CDR2 SFDVKD. With 3 bases removed from V and 2 bases from J, the gap between germline ends came to 9 bases. CDR3: CATSDRRQQETQYF. CDR3 sequence (DNA): TGTGCCACCAGTGATCGCCGACAGCAAGAGACCCAGTACTTC.